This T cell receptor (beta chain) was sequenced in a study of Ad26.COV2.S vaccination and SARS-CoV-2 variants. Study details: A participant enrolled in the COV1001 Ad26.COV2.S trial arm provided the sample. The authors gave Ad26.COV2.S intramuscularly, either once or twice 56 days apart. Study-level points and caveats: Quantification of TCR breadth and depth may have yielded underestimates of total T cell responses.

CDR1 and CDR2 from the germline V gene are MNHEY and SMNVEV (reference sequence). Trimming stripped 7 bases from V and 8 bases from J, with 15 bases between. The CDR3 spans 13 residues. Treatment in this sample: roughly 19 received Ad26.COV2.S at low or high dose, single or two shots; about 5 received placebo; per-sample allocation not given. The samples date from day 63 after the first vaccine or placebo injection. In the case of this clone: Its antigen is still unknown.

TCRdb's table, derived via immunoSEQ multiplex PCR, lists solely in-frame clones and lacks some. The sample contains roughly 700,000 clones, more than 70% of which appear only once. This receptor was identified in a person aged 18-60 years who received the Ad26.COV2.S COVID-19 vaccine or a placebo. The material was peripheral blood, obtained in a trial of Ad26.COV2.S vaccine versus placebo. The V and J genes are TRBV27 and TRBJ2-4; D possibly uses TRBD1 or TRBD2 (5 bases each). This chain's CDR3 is CASKRLGEYIQYF. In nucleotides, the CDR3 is TGTGCCAGCAAACGTTTAGGGGAGTACATTCAGTACTTC.